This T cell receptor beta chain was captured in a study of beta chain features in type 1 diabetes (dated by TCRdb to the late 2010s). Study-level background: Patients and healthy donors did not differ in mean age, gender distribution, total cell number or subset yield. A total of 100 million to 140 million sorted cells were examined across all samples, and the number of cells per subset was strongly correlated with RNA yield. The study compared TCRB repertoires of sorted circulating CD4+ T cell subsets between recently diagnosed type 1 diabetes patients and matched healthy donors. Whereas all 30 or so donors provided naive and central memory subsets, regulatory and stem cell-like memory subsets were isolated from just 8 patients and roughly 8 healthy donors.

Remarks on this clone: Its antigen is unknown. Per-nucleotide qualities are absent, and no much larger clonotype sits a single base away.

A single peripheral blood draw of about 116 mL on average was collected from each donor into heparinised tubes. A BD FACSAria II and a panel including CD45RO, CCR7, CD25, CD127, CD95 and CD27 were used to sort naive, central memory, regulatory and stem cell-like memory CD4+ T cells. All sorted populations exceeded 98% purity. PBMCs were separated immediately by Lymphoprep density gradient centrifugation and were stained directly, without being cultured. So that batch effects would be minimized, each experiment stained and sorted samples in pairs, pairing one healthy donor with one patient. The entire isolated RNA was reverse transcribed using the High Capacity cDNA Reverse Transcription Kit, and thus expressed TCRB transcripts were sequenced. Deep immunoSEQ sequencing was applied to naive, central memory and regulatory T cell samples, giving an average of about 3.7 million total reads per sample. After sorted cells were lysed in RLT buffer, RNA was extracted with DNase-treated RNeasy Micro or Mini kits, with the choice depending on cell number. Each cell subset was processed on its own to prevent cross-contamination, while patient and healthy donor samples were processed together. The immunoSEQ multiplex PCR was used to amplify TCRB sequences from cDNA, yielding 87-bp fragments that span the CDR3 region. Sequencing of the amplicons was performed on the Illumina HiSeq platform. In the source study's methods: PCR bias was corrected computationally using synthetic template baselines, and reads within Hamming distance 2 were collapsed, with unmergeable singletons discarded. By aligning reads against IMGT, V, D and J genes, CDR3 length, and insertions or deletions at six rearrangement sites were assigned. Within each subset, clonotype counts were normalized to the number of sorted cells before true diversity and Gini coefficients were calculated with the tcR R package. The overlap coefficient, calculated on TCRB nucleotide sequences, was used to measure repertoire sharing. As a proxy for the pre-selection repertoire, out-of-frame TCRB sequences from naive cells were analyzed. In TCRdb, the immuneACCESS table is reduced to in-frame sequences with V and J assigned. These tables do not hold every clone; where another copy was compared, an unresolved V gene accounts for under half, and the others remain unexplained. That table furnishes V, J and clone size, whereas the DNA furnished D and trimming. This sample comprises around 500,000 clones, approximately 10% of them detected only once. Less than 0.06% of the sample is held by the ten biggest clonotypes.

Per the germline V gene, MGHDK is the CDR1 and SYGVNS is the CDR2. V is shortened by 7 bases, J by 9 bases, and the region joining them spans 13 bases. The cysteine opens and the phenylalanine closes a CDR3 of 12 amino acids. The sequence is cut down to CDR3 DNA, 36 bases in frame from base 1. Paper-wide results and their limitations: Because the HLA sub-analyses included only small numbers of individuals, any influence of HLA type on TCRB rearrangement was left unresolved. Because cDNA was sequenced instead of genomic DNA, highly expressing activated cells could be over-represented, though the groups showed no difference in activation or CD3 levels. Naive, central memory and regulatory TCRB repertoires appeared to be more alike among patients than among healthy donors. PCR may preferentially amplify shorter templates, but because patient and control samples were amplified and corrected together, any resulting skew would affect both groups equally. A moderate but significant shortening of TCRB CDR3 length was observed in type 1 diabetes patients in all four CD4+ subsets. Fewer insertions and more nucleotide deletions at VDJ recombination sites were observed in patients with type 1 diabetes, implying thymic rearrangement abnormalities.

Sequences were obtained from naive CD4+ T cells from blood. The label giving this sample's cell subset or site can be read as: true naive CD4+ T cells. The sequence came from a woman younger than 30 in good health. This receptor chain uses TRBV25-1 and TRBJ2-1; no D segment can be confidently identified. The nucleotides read TGTGCCAGCAATCAGAACAATCTTGAGCAGTTCTTC. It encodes CASNQNNLEQFF. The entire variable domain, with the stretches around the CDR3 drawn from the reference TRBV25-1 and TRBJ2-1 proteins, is EADIYQTPRYLVIGTGKKITLECSQTMGHDKMYWYQQDPGMELHLIHYSYGVNSTEKGDLSSESTVSRIRTEHFPLTLESARPSHTSQYLCASNQNNLEQFFGPGTRLTVL.